This TCR beta chain was captured by sequencing in a study of radiation and T cells in renal cell carcinoma. On the study more broadly: Nephrectomy followed 15 Gy stereotactic body radiation by 4 weeks.

Time point defined: baseline pretreatment blood. Treatment described: 15 Gy SBRT to primary tumor, nephrectomy 4 weeks later. After SBRT, blood was collected at 2 and 4 weeks, plus baseline. The tumor was a clear cell renal cell carcinoma. Looked up from germline, CDR1 is SGHRS and CDR2 is YFSETQ. With 0 bases clipped from V and 6 bases from J, the junction kept 9 bases outside the gene matches. CDR3 length equals 16 residues. Libraries were prepared by immunoSEQ multiplex PCR; TCRdb keeps only in-frame clonotypes and omits some of them. The data show about 95,000 clones, 70% to 90% seen once. J is TRBJ1-2 and V is TRBV5-1; 9 bases are a match to TRBD1. The sequencing used blood, collected from a patient whose treatment included radiotherapy and nephrectomy. This TCR was sampled from a man in his fifties or sixties with renal cell carcinoma. The CDR3 region is CASSLARGQGLDGYTF. CDR3 nucleotides: TGCGCCAGCAGCTTGGCGAGGGGACAGGGTCTCGATGGCTACACCTTC.